Detailed here is one TCR beta chain. The antigen remains undetermined. The time point: cycle 4 day 1 (C4D1), after five to seven weeks of nivolumab. Each patient experienced a relapse that followed autologous stem cell transplantation, and brentuximab vedotin exposure varied. This specimen belongs to a study of PD-1 blockade in classical Hodgkin lymphoma. Study at large: Patients had nivolumab dosed at 3 mg/kg, delivered intravenously every 2 weeks. Overall study findings and caveats: CD4+ TCR diversity, unlike CD8+, rose significantly by C4D1. The study found complete responders had baseline diversity similar to newly diagnosed patients. Relapsed/refractory patients reportedly had lower baseline diversity than newly diagnosed patients.

TCRdb's table, derived via immunoSEQ multiplex PCR, lists solely in-frame clones and lacks some. This sample yields just under 45,000 clones, of which around three fifths are seen a single time; around 3.1% belongs to the top ten. The V end was cut by 3 bases, the J end by 5 bases, with 8 bases between. CDR1 is GTSNPN, CDR2 SVGIG, per germline (reference sequence). The CDR3 covers 13 residues. The TCR comes from a human donor with classical Hodgkin lymphoma. The chain combines TRBV30 with TRBJ1-6; D remains ambiguous. The source was peripheral blood mononuclear cells (PBMCs), collected before the fourth cycle of nivolumab. The CDR3 nucleotides read TGTGCCTGGAGACGGCTAGATAATTCACCCCTCCACTTT. The encoded protein is CAWRRLDNSPLHF.